The 18 T cell receptor beta chains reported below all come from one sample, sequenced in a study of blood T cell repertoires in COVID-19. Data came from immunoSEQ multiplex PCR; TCRdb stores just in-frame clones and leaves some out. The table has a few hundred thousand clones, about nine tenths seen once. The sequenced material came from peripheral blood. These receptors were collected from a man between 50 and 59 years old with active or convalescent COVID-19.

The chain has TRBV27 and TRBJ2-5; D is uncertain. V lost 6 bases to trimming and J lost 4 bases, with 15 bases between them. CDR1 is MNHEY and CDR2 is SMNVEV in the germline V gene (reference sequence). The CDR3 has 14 residues. The CDR3, as DNA: TGTGCCAGCAGAACCAGACCGGGTAGAGAGACCCAGTACTTC. This codes for CASRTRPGRETQYF.

V gene TRBV29-1 combines with J gene TRBJ2-7; D is uncertain. In germline, CDR1 is SQVTM, CDR2 ANQGSEA. The CDR3 has 12 residues. V lost 0 bases, J lost 5 bases, and 8 bases lay in between. CDR3 in DNA: TGCAGCGTTGAAGATAACCGGGACGAGCAGTACTTC. Translating gives CSVEDNRDEQYF.

The J gene is TRBJ2-3, the V gene TRBV5-8; TRBD2 matches at 7 bases. J was trimmed by 4 bases and V by 1 base; bases with no gene match: 9. In germline, CDR1 is SGHTS, CDR2 YDEGEE. The CDR3 contains 16 residues. In DNA, the CDR3 is TGTGCCAGCAGCTTGATCGGGGGGAACGTCGCAGATACGCAGTATTTT. Amino acids: CASSLIGGNVADTQYF.

The chain employs TRBV28 and TRBJ2-1, with D hard to call. With 2 bases removed from V and 0 bases from J, the gap between germline ends came to 8 bases. The CDR3 runs to 15 residues. Germline lookup yields CDR1 MDHEN and CDR2 SYDVKM. The CDR3 DNA follows: TGTGCCAGCAGTTTAGCCCATAGCTCCTACAATGAGCAGTTCTTC. This codes for CASSLAHSSYNEQFF.

This clone was seen only once. The chain employs TRBV18 and TRBJ1-1; perhaps TRBD1 as D (5 bases). The V end lost 3 bases, the J end lost 3 bases, and 8 bases lay between the germline ends. The CDR3 extends over 13 amino acids. CDR1 KGHSH and CDR2 LQKENI come from the germline V gene. In DNA, the CDR3 is TGTGCCAGCTCACCCACACAGGACACTGAAGCTTTCTTT. Residues: CASSPTQDTEAFF. The full variable domain, completed using reference TRBV18 and TRBJ1-1, is NAGVMQNPRHLVRRRGQEARLRCSPMKGHSHVYWYRQLPEEGLKFMVYLQKENIIDESGMPKERFSAEFPKEGPSILRIQQVVRGDSAAYFCASSPTQDTEAFFGQGTRLTVV.

J is TRBJ1-1 and V is TRBV7-9; 8 bases line up with TRBD1. Germline trimming cut 1 base from V and 2 bases from J; bases unmatched to any gene: 6. This CDR3 is 16 amino acids long. Looked up from germline, CDR1 is SEHNR and CDR2 is FQNEAQ (reference sequence). CDR3 coding DNA: TGTGCCAGCAGCTTAGATTCGACAGGGGTTAACACTGAAGCTTTCTTT. It codes for CASSLDSTGVNTEAFF. Based on the CDR3 plus reference TRBV7-9 and TRBJ1-1, the full variable domain is DTGVSQNPRHKITKRGQNVTFRCDPISEHNRLYWYRQTLGQGPEFLTYFQNEAQLEKSRLLSDRFSAERPKGSFSTLEIQRTEQGDSAMYLCASSLDSTGVNTEAFFGQGTRLTVV.

The V and J genes are TRBV19 and TRBJ1-5; D might be TRBD1 (6 bases). Germline loops: CDR1 LNHDA, CDR2 SQIVND (reference sequence). CDR3 length equals 15 residues. Trimming took 5 bases from V and 3 from J, leaving 14 bases between them. As DNA, the CDR3 is TGTGCCAGTAGTTACTATACAGGGAACAATCAGCCCCAGCATTTT. Its translation: CASSYYTGNNQPQHF.

The chain couples TRBV29-1 to TRBJ1-2; 7 nucleotides line up with TRBD1. This CDR3 is 14 amino acids long. Trimming at V came to 6 bases and at J to 0 bases, leaving 7 bases not matched to a gene. In germline, CDR1 is SQVTM, CDR2 ANQGSEA. CDR3 bases: TGCAGCGTCATACCGGGACAGCCTAACTATGGCTACACCTTC. It codes for CSVIPGQPNYGYTF.

The chain has TRBV2 and TRBJ1-5; TRBD1 aligns across 10 bases. The CDR3 loop spans 16 amino acids. Germline CDR1 reads SNHLY; CDR2 reads FYNNEI. The ends lost 4 bases at V and 3 bases at J; junction bases unmatched: 6. CDR3 sequence: CASSGRDRGNNQPQHF. The CDR3 coding sequence is TGTGCCAGCAGTGGCCGGGACAGGGGCAACAATCAGCCCCAGCATTTT.

The chain joins TRBV6-5 to TRBJ2-1, with 7 bases matching TRBD2. CDR1 and CDR2 (germline): MNHEY, SVGAGI. Losses at the gene ends were 8 bases for V and 5 bases for J; bases not matched to a gene: 12. CDR3 size: 15 residues. The CDR3 nucleotides are TGTGCCAGCCCTCGTGGGGGGAGGGCCGACAATGAGCAGTTCTTC. This translates into CASPRGGRADNEQFF.

The chain links TRBV6-6 to TRBJ1-5; perhaps TRBD1 as D (5 bases). The length of the CDR3 is 15 residues. Looked up from germline, CDR1 is MNHNY and CDR2 is SVGAGI (reference sequence). The V end lost 6 bases, the J end lost 5 bases, and 17 bases lay between the germline ends. CDR3 coding DNA: TGTGCCAGCAGCCGACGGCGGGGGAAGGATCAGCCCCAGCATTTT. As protein: CASSRRRGKDQPQHF.

This sequence joins TRBV6-5 and TRBJ1-2; D ambiguous. There are 16 residues in the CDR3. Trimming shortened V by 0 bases and J by 2 bases, and 13 bases separated the two germline ends. Germline V gives CDR1 MNHEY, CDR2 SVGAGI. The CDR3 loop reads CASSYSAAGANYGYTF. The CDR3 DNA reads as TGTGCCAGCAGTTACTCGGCGGCGGGCGCCAACTATGGCTACACCTTC.

The chain recombines TRBV3-1 (or the pseudogene TRBV3-2) with TRBJ1-1, with a possible D match to TRBD1 (6 bases). From germline, CDR1 is LGHDT and CDR2 YNNKEL (reference sequence). The V and J ends lost 1 base and 8 bases respectively, with 17 bases between them. This CDR3 spans 15 amino acids. CDR3 amino acids: CASSQGGGGRLEAFF. The CDR3 DNA reads TGTGCCAGCAGCCAAGGGGGGGGCGGCCGCCTGGAAGCTTTCTTT.

The chain joins TRBV19 to TRBJ2-7; TRBD2 agrees at 9 bases. The junction had 18 bases not matched to a gene; V was cut back by 7 bases and J by 5 bases. This CDR3 has 17 residues. Germline loops: CDR1 LNHDA, CDR2 SQIVND (reference sequence). CDR3 sequence (DNA): TGTGCCAGTACCCCCGCCCCCCAGGGACTAGCCTCAGACGAGCAGTACTTC. Protein: CASTPAPQGLASDEQYF.

The V call is TRBV18, the J call TRBJ1-1; 8 nucleotides match TRBD1. The germline gives CDR1 KGHSH, CDR2 LQKENI. CDR3 length: 18 residues. V lost 0 bases to trimming and J lost 10 bases; unmatched junction nucleotides: 19. The CDR3 bases are TGTGCCAGCTCACCACCGTCGTCCAACACCATGACAGGGGCTGTAGCTTTCTTT. Its protein product is CASSPPSSNTMTGAVAFF.

The V gene is TRBV2, the J gene TRBJ2-7, with D possibly matching TRBD1 (8 bases). V was shortened by 2 bases and J by 7 bases, with 15 bases between the two germline ends. This CDR3 spans 14 amino acids. The germline gives CDR1 SNHLY, CDR2 FYNNEI. The CDR3 spells CASSEQAQGGEQYF. In DNA, the CDR3 is TGTGCCAGCAGTGAACAGGCACAGGGGGGGGAGCAGTACTTC.

The rearrangement joins TRBV24-1 to TRBJ1-2, with D tentatively TRBD1 (6 bases). The CDR3 runs 14 residues. Trimming shortened V by 3 bases and J by 7 bases, and 14 bases separated the two germline ends. Germline assignment: CDR1 KGHDR and CDR2 SFDVKD. The CDR3: CATSDRRQGSGYTF. Written as DNA, the CDR3 is TGTGCCACCAGTGATAGGCGTCAGGGGAGTGGCTACACCTTC.

The chain combines TRBV28 with TRBJ2-3; 9 bases are shared with TRBD2. The CDR3 loop spans 16 amino acids. V was pared by 6 bases and J by 7 bases, with 14 bases of the junction left unmatched. Germline V gene data show CDR1 as MDHEN and CDR2 as SYDVKM. CDR3 loop: CASSPQAGSGGNTQYF. In DNA, the CDR3 is TGTGCCAGCAGCCCCCAGGCGGGTAGCGGGGGAAATACGCAGTATTTT.